The 22 T cell receptor beta chains below come from one sample, sequenced in a study of T cell responses to AZD1222 COVID-19 vaccine. Sequencing was performed with immunoSEQ multiplex PCR; in TCRdb, only in-frame clones are kept and a portion is missing. The sample consists of around 130,000 clones, more than 90% of them appearing once. Sequences were derived from peripheral blood, sampled 28 days after the second AZD1222 dose. Receptor source: an adult who received the AZD1222 COVID-19 vaccine.

In this sample, this clone turned up a few times. The gene calls are TRBV30 and TRBJ1-4; D remains unclear. CDR1 and CDR2 from the germline V gene are GTSNPN and SVGIG (reference sequence). The CDR3 totals 11 residues. Trimming took off 5 bases at V and 16 bases at J, with 17 bases between the two ends. As DNA, the CDR3 is TGTGCCTGGGCCGCAGGAGGAGGGCCGTTTTTT. This encodes CAWAAGGGPFF.

The genes are TRBV18 and TRBJ2-7; D is ambiguous. Between the trimmed V and J ends, which lost 2 bases and 0 bases, there was a span of 8 bases. This CDR3 comprises 14 residues. CDR1 and CDR2 from the germline V gene are KGHSH and LQKENI. The CDR3 region is CASSPSGGSYEQYF. CDR3 sequence (DNA): TGTGCCAGCTCACCATCGGGCGGCTCCTACGAGCAGTACTTC.

The chain uses TRBV10-3 and TRBJ2-1, with D perhaps matching TRBD1 (5 bases). V dropped 2 bases and J dropped 8 bases, with 13 bases sitting between them. This CDR3 is built from 14 residues. Germline CDR1 reads ENHRY; CDR2 reads SYGVKD. CDR3 region: CAISERGSLDEQFF. The DNA for the CDR3 is TGTGCCATCAGTGAGAGGGGCTCATTGGATGAGCAGTTCTTC.

V and J are TRBV4-1 and TRBJ1-4; 9 bases are a match to TRBD1. CDR1 MGHRA and CDR2 YSYEKL come from the germline V gene. Unmatched junction bases numbered 6, after V lost 0 bases and J lost 10 bases. The CDR3 covers 15 residues. The CDR3 nucleotides read TGCGCCAGCAGCCAAGATTCCGGGACAGGGAGAAAACTGTTTTTT. This gives the protein CASSQDSGTGRKLFF.

This chain joins TRBV27 and TRBJ1-1; D gene unclear. Germline V lookup: CDR1 MNHEY, CDR2 SMNVEV (reference sequence). The CDR3 is made up of 14 amino acids. V was clipped by 7 bases and J by 8 bases, with 20 bases between them. CDR3 DNA: TGTGCCAGCACCTCAAACGAGAAGAGGAGCGAAGCTTTCTTT. Amino acid sequence: CASTSNEKRSEAFF.

The rearrangement links TRBV10-3 to TRBJ2-6; tentative D call: TRBD1 (6 bases). Between the trimmed V and J ends, which lost 6 bases and 0 bases, there was a span of 18 bases. CDR1 is ENHRY and CDR2 is SYGVKD in the germline V gene. The CDR3 spans 18 residues. The CDR3 DNA is TGTGCCATCAGACCCTGGGGCAGGGGTGGCTCTGGGGCCAACGTCCTGACTTTC. Its translation: CAIRPWGRGGSGANVLTF.

The chain carries TRBV11-3 and TRBJ2-3, with D perhaps TRBD1 or TRBD2 (5 bases each). The germline gives CDR1 SGHNT, CDR2 YENEEA. Trimming stripped 5 bases from V and 2 bases from J, with 14 bases between. This CDR3 comprises 15 residues. DNA for the CDR3: TGTGCCAGCAGCCCGGGACCGTACCCCACAGATACGCAGTATTTT. Protein product: CASSPGPYPTDTQYF.

The DNA for the CDR3 is TGTGCCAGCAGTTACAGGACGGATTACGAGCAGTACTTC. Encoded protein: CASSYRTDYEQYF. The chain carries TRBV6-5 and TRBJ2-7; D gene uncertain. V was pared by 2 bases and J by 4 bases, with 9 bases between. This CDR3 has 13 amino acids. Germline assignment: CDR1 MNHEY and CDR2 SVGAGI.

V and J are TRBV2 and TRBJ1-2, with a weak D call TRBD1 (5 bases). CDR1 is SNHLY, CDR2 FYNNEI, per germline. The V end lost 7 bases, the J end lost 7 bases, and 16 bases lay between the germline ends. CDR3 length: 13 amino acids. The CDR3 region has the DNA TGTGCCAGCAAGGGGACCGTGGGTGGTGGCTACACCTTC. Translation gives CASKGTVGGGYTF.

CDR3 amino acids: CAWSVLAYNQPQHF. Written as DNA, the CDR3 is TGTGCCTGGAGTGTACTGGCATATAATCAGCCCCAGCATTTT. This rearrangement joins TRBV30 to TRBJ1-5; no clear D. V was clipped by 0 bases and J by 4 bases, with 10 bases between them. The CDR3 is 14 amino acids. Germline CDR1 and CDR2: GTSNPN and SVGIG (reference sequence).

V gene TRBV4-1 combines with J gene TRBJ1-5, with no clear D. The CDR3 spans 17 residues. Germline V lookup: CDR1 MGHRA, CDR2 YSYEKL. The germline V and J ends were trimmed by 4 bases and 2 bases, with 18 bases remaining between them. The CDR3 is CASSRGNPARGNQPQHF. CDR3 coding DNA: TGCGCCAGCAGCCGAGGTAACCCCGCAAGGGGCAATCAGCCCCAGCATTTT.

This chain uses TRBV6-5 with TRBJ1-1, with TRBD1 as a possible D gene (5 bases). The CDR3 is made up of 14 amino acids. Germline loops: CDR1 MNHEY, CDR2 SVGAGI. V lost 7 bases, J lost 2 bases, and 14 bases lay in between. The CDR3 sequence is CASTLTGANTEAFF. CDR3 coding DNA: TGTGCCAGCACATTGACCGGGGCCAACACTGAAGCTTTCTTT.

This clone was detected only a few times. The V call is TRBV19, the J call TRBJ2-1, with D maybe TRBD2 (6 bases). Trimming left V 3 bases short and J 15 bases short, with 18 bases between. Per germline, CDR1 LNHDA and CDR2 SQIVND (reference sequence). The CDR3 totals 13 residues. CDR3: CASSMGRESGSFF. The CDR3 DNA sequence: TGTGCCAGTAGTATGGGCCGGGAGTCCGGTTCGTTCTTC.

This chain uses TRBV2 with TRBJ1-5; perhaps TRBD1 as D (5 bases). The length of the CDR3 is 13 residues. The V gene lost 7 bases and the J gene lost 4 bases, with 11 bases spanning the gap. CDR1 and CDR2 from the germline V gene are SNHLY and FYNNEI. In nucleotides, the CDR3 is TGTGCCAGCACCCGGGACGGTAATCAGCCCCAGCATTTT. Its translation: CASTRDGNQPQHF.

This chain connects TRBV6-6 to TRBJ1-6; TRBD1 is a possible D gene (5 bases). The CDR3 loop spans 15 amino acids. The germline CDR1 and CDR2 sequences are MNHNY and SVGAGI (reference sequence). V dropped 10 bases and J dropped 9 bases, with 22 bases sitting between them. In DNA form, the CDR3 reads TGTGCCACCGACCTCACCGGGGGACGGGTTTCACCCCTCCACTTT. Protein sequence: CATDLTGGRVSPLHF.

The V gene is TRBV9, the J gene TRBJ2-1; possibly TRBD1 for D (6 bases). Germline CDR1 SGDLS, CDR2 YYNGEE. Between the trimmed V and J ends, which lost 3 bases and 4 bases, there was a span of 11 bases. The CDR3 covers 14 residues. Here the CDR3 reads CASSAYRVYNEQFF. CDR3 nucleotide sequence: TGTGCCAGCAGCGCTTACAGGGTTTACAATGAGCAGTTCTTC.

The chain recombines TRBV29-1 with TRBJ1-1, with D possibly TRBD1 on 5 matching bases. The V end was cut by 3 bases, the J end by 10 bases, with 18 bases between. The CDR3 consists of 13 residues. Germline CDR1 is SQVTM and CDR2 is ANQGSEA. CDR3: CSVDTAAGGGAFF. CDR3 sequence (DNA): TGCAGCGTTGATACGGCTGCGGGTGGGGGAGCTTTCTTT.

The chain couples TRBV5-1 to TRBJ2-2; TRBD1 is a possible D gene (5 bases). Germline CDR1 is SGHRS and CDR2 is YFSETQ. The CDR3 runs 15 residues. V lost 0 bases and J 2 bases, leaving 8 bases between the germline ends. Here the CDR3 reads CASSLVGANTGELFF. Here the CDR3 DNA reads TGCGCCAGCAGCTTGGTAGGGGCTAACACCGGGGAGCTGTTTTTT.

The chain is built from TRBV6-5 and TRBJ2-7; 8 nucleotides agree with TRBD1. J was trimmed by 4 bases and V by 2 bases; bases with no gene match: 1. The V gene's germline CDR1 is MNHEY and CDR2 SVGAGI. There are 13 residues in the CDR3. The CDR3, as DNA: TGTGCCAGCAGTTACGACAGGGGTTACGAGCAGTACTTC. Its protein product is CASSYDRGYEQYF.

This chain links TRBV11-2 with TRBJ1-1; TRBD1 aligns across 9 bases. The CDR3 spans 15 residues. V shed 3 bases and J 4 bases; nucleotides not matched to a gene: 6. Germline V gene data show CDR1 as SGHAT and CDR2 as FQNNGV. DNA for the CDR3: TGTGCCAGCAGCTTCCAGACAGGGGGAAGCACTGAAGCTTTCTTT. Its translation: CASSFQTGGSTEAFF.

The chain joins TRBV5-1 to TRBJ2-7, with D tentatively TRBD1 (5 bases). The length of the CDR3 is 14 residues. CDR1 SGHRS and CDR2 YFSETQ come from the germline V gene. V was trimmed by 0 bases and J by 3 bases, leaving 10 bases between them. This CDR3 is CASSLGTPVYEQYF. CDR3 DNA sequence: TGCGCCAGCAGCTTGGGGACACCCGTCTACGAGCAGTACTTC.

The chain is built from TRBV3-1 (or the pseudogene TRBV3-2) and TRBJ2-1; a possible D gene is TRBD2 (5 bases). CDR1 LGHDT and CDR2 YNNKEL come from the germline V gene (reference sequence). CDR3 length: 12 amino acids. Trimming removed 4 bases at V and 7 bases at J, with 8 bases between. For the CDR3, the DNA is TGTGCCAGCAGCCGTTCGGGAAATGAGCAGTTCTTC. Translation gives CASSRSGNEQFF.